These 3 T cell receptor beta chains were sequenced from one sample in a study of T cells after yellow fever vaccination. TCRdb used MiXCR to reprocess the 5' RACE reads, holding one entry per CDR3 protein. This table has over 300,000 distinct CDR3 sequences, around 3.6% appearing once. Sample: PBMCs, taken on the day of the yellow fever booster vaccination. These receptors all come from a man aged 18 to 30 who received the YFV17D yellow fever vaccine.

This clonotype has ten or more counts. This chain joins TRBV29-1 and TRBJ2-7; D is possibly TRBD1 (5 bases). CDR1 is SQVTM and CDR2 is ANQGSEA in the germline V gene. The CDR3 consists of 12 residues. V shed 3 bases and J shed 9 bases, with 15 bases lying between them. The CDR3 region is CSVEPLGPGQYF. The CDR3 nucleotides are TGCAGCGTTGAGCCACTGGGGCCGGGGCAGTACTTC.

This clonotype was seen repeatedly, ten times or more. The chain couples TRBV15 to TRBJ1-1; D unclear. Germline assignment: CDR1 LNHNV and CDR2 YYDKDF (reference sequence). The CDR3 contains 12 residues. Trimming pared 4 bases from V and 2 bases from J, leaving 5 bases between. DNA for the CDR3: TGTGCCACCAGCACCCTCAACACTGAAGCTTTCTTT. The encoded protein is CATSTLNTEAFF.

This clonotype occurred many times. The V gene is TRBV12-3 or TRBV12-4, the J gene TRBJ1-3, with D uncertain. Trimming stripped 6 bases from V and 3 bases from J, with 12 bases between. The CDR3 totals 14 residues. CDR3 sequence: CASSPPGYGNTIYF. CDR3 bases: TGTGCCAGCAGCCCACCTGGGTATGGAAACACCATATATTTT.